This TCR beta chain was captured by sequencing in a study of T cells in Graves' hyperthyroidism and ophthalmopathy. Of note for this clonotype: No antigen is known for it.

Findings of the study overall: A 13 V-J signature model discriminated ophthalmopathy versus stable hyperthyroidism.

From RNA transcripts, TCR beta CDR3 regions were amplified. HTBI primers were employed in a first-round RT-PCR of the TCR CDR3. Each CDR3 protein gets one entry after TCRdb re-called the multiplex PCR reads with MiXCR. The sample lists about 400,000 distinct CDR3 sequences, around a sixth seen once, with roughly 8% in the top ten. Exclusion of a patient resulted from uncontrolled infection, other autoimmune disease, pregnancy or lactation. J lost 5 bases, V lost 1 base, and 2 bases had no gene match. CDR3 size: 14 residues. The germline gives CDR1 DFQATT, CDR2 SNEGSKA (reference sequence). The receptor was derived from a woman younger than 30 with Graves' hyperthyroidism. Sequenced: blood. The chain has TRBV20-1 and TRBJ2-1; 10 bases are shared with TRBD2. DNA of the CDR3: TGCAGTGCTAGAGCCGGGACTAGCGACAATGAGCAGTTCTTC. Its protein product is CSARAGTSDNEQFF.